The 27 T cell receptor beta chains presented below share a single source sample, sequenced in a study of OX40 agonist ivuxolimab in advanced cancers. Assay used: immunoSEQ multiplex PCR; TCRdb lists only in-frame clones, some missing. Seen here are 20,000 to 25,000 clones, around 78% observed once, and the top ten hold about 17%. Sequencing was performed on CD4+ or CD8+ T cells sorted from blood, taken in a trial of the OX40 agonist ivuxolimab. These receptors all come from an adult with an advanced solid tumor such as melanoma, head and neck, liver or kidney cancer.

The chain carries TRBV4-1 and TRBJ1-5; D unclear. Germline-derived CDR1 and CDR2 are MGHRA and YSYEKL. CDR3 length: 16 amino acids. Trimming removed 6 bases from V and 0 bases from J, with 15 bases in between. In DNA, the CDR3 is TGCGCCAGCAGTCCAAGGGTGGACTATAGCAATCAGCCCCAGCATTTT. This translates into CASSPRVDYSNQPQHF.

This clone came up a few times. This chain uses TRBV11-2 with TRBJ1-5; D is unresolved. The CDR3 extends over 13 amino acids. The germline gives CDR1 SGHAT, CDR2 FQNNGV. The germline V and J ends were trimmed by 1 base and 7 bases, with 8 bases remaining between them. The CDR3 DNA is TGTGCCAGCAGCTTAGGAGTTGGACAGCCCCAGCATTTT. Translating gives CASSLGVGQPQHF.

In this sample, this clone is large (0.1 to 1%). V is TRBV7-9 and J is TRBJ1-2, with D possibly TRBD1 on 5 matching bases. The CDR3 consists of 14 residues. In germline, CDR1 is SEHNR, CDR2 FQNEAQ (reference sequence). The V end lost 5 bases, the J end lost 7 bases, and 17 bases lay between the germline ends. CDR3 amino acids: CASSPLEGPVGYTF. For the CDR3, the DNA is TGTGCCAGCAGCCCCTTGGAGGGGCCTGTTGGCTACACCTTC.

The chain recombines TRBV7-8 with TRBJ2-5; 9 nucleotides agree with TRBD2. The CDR3 has 16 residues. CDR1 and CDR2 (germline): SGHVS, FQNEAQ. V shed 0 bases, J shed 1 base, and the junction held 3 bases outside the gene matches. As DNA, the CDR3 is TGTGCCAGCAGCTTAGCTAGCGGGGGCCCCCAAGAGACCCAGTACTTC. Protein product: CASSLASGGPQETQYF.

This clone was observed once. The chain combines TRBV11-3 with TRBJ2-1; TRBD1 agrees at 9 bases. Germline assignment: CDR1 SGHNT and CDR2 YENEEA. CDR3 length: 17 amino acids. V shed 1 base, J shed 6 bases, and the junction held 10 bases outside the gene matches. The CDR3 sequence: CASSLVPTGGSANEQFF. The CDR3 nucleotides read TGTGCCAGCAGCTTAGTCCCTACAGGGGGCTCGGCCAATGAGCAGTTCTTC.

V usage is TRBV10-2 and J usage is TRBJ2-7; D unresolved. Trimming removed 3 bases at V and 3 bases at J, with 6 bases between. The CDR3 extends over 12 amino acids. CDR1 WSHSY and CDR2 SAAADI come from the germline V gene. CDR3 sequence: CASSDKGYEQYF. Written as DNA, the CDR3 is TGCGCCAGCAGTGACAAGGGCTACGAGCAGTACTTC.

In this sample, this clone turned up once. The chain recombines TRBV11-2 with TRBJ2-5, with no clear D. The J call could be wrong; TRBJ2-7 is a better fit for the DNA end. The germline CDR1 and CDR2 sequences are SGHAT and FQNNGV. CDR3 length equals 11 residues. This chain's CDR3 is CASSSVHEQYF. The CDR3 DNA follows: TGTGCCAGCAGCTCAGTCCACGAGCAGTACTTC.

The chain's CDR3 is CASSLTMNRRDTQYF. The CDR3 region has the DNA TGCGCCAGCAGCTTAACTATGAACCGCCGGGATACGCAGTATTTT. This chain uses TRBV5-1 with TRBJ2-3; D is ambiguous. Germline CDR1 reads SGHRS; CDR2 reads YFSETQ. The CDR3 has 15 residues. The V gene lost 2 bases and the J gene lost 6 bases, with 16 bases spanning the gap.

The chain joins TRBV10-2 to TRBJ2-1; 15 bases are shared with TRBD2. Per the germline V gene, CDR1 is WSHSY and CDR2 is SAAADI. This CDR3 region has 14 residues. The trim removed 3 bases at V and 14 bases at J, leaving 5 bases unmatched. The CDR3 loop is CASSDGLAGGLKFF. The CDR3 DNA is TGCGCCAGCAGTGACGGACTAGCGGGGGGGCTGAAGTTCTTC.

The CDR3 DNA reads as TGTGCCAGTAGCTTGGACAGGACGGATGAAAAACTGTTTTTT. This gives the protein CASSLDRTDEKLFF. The chain combines TRBV19 with TRBJ1-4, with 7 bases that match TRBD1. CDR3 length equals 14 residues. Per germline, CDR1 LNHDA and CDR2 SQIVND (reference sequence). Trimming took 6 bases from V and 6 from J; bases not matched to a gene: 7.

J is TRBJ1-5 and V is TRBV7-9; 10 positions match TRBD1. Germline V gene sequence: CDR1 SEHNR, CDR2 FQNEAQ (reference sequence). Trimming removed 4 bases from V and 4 bases from J; junction bases left unmatched: 10. The CDR3 has 17 residues. CDR3 DNA sequence: TGTGCCAGCAGCTCCTTCACCGGGACAGGGGCGAATCAGCCCCAGCATTTT. Encoded protein: CASSSFTGTGANQPQHF. Full variable domain (rest looked up from reference TRBV7-9 and TRBJ1-5): DTGVSQNPRHKITKRGQNVTFRCDPISEHNRLYWYRQTLGQGPEFLTYFQNEAQLEKSRLLSDRFSAERPKGSFSTLEIQRTEQGDSAMYLCASSSFTGTGANQPQHFGDGTRLSIL.

The chain has TRBV11-2 and TRBJ1-2, with D perhaps TRBD1 (5 bases). The germline V gene encodes CDR1 SGHAT and CDR2 FQNNGV. The CDR3 sequence is 16 residues long. V was trimmed by 0 bases and J by 4 bases, leaving 15 bases between them. The CDR3 DNA sequence: TGTGCCAGCAGCTTAGAGTGGCAGGGCTCCCTCTATGGCTACACCTTC. It encodes CASSLEWQGSLYGYTF. Looking up the rest from reference TRBV11-2 and TRBJ1-2 gives the full variable domain: EAGVAQSPRYKIIEKRQSVAFWCNPISGHATLYWYQQILGQGPKLLIQFQNNGVVDDSQLPKDRFSAERLKGVDSTLKIQPAKLEDSAVYLCASSLEWQGSLYGYTFGSGTRLTVV.

The chain links TRBV4-1 to TRBJ1-5, with D unclear. The CDR3 has 14 residues. Trimming took 1 base from V and 3 from J, leaving 7 bases between them. Germline assignment: CDR1 MGHRA and CDR2 YSYEKL. This CDR3 is CASSQGAFNQPQHF. The DNA for the CDR3 is TGCGCCAGCAGCCAAGGAGCATTCAATCAGCCCCAGCATTTT.

The sample holds a few counts of this clone. The chain has TRBV9 and TRBJ2-3, with 9 bases that match TRBD1. The germline CDR1 and CDR2 sequences are SGDLS and YYNGEE. V shed 3 bases and J 3 bases; nucleotides not matched to a gene: 8. This CDR3 is 16 amino acids long. CDR3 region: CASSAWTGDGTDTQYF. The CDR3 coding sequence is TGTGCCAGCAGCGCCTGGACAGGGGATGGGACAGATACGCAGTATTTT.

Judged by abundance, this clone is medium-sized. This chain links TRBV28 with TRBJ2-3, with 12 bases fitting TRBD2. The CDR3 has 17 amino acids. The junction had 11 bases not matched to a gene; V was cut back by 7 bases and J by 3 bases. Germline values: CDR1 MDHEN, CDR2 SYDVKM. The CDR3 here is CASTLSSGGDLTDTQYF. The CDR3 DNA reads TGTGCCAGCACCCTATCTAGCGGGGGGGACCTAACAGATACGCAGTATTTT.

The chain uses TRBV30 and TRBJ1-5; D not resolved. Germline-derived CDR1 and CDR2 are GTSNPN and SVGIG (reference sequence). The germline V and J ends were trimmed by 0 bases and 4 bases, with 7 bases remaining between them. There are 13 residues in the CDR3. CDR3 region: CAWSVHPNQPQHF. The CDR3 nucleotides are TGTGCCTGGAGTGTCCACCCTAATCAGCCCCAGCATTTT. Full variable domain (outside the CDR3, taken from reference TRBV30 and TRBJ1-5): SQTIHQWPATLVQPVGSPLSLECTVEGTSNPNLYWYRQAAGRGLQLLFYSVGIGQISSEVPQNLSASRPQDRQFILSSKKLLLSDSGFYLCAWSVHPNQPQHFGDGTRLSIL.

This chain connects TRBV11-2 to TRBJ2-3, with D perhaps matching TRBD2 (6 bases). CDR3 length equals 17 residues. Germline loops: CDR1 SGHAT, CDR2 FQNNGV. V lost 6 bases to trimming and J lost 3 bases, with 22 bases between them. CDR3 in amino acids: CASSFPREGRRTDTQYF. CDR3 in DNA: TGTGCCAGCAGTTTCCCCCGGGAAGGGAGGAGAACAGATACGCAGTATTTT.

CDR3 loop: CASSPRGVAGGLEETQYF. The CDR3 DNA sequence: TGTGCCAGCAGCCCGCGCGGAGTAGCGGGGGGGTTAGAAGAGACCCAGTACTTC. The chain is built from TRBV7-8 and TRBJ2-5; the match to TRBD2 covers 11 bases. The germline V gene has CDR1 SGHVS and CDR2 FQNEAQ. The CDR3 spans 18 residues. V was clipped by 5 bases and J by 3 bases; unmatched bases: 14.

This clone was seen a few times. The CDR3 is CATSSLTNTEAFF. In nucleotides, the CDR3 is TGTGCCACCAGCAGCTTGACGAACACTGAAGCTTTCTTT. J is TRBJ1-1 and V is TRBV15; D is unclear. The ends were cut back, 3 bases at V and 1 base at J, with 6 bases in the middle. Germline V gene sequence: CDR1 LNHNV, CDR2 YYDKDF (reference sequence). This CDR3 is 13 amino acids long.

With regard to this clone: Mismatch with germline at one junction end may stem from a read error. This rearrangement joins TRBV7-7 to TRBJ2-2; 9 positions match TRBD2. The germline V gene has CDR1 SSHAT and CDR2 FNYEAQ (reference sequence). The CDR3 is made up of 18 amino acids. The CDR3 DNA follows: TGTGCTAGCAGCTTCTACTCCGGAGTAGCGGGGGACACCGGGGAGCTGTTTTTT. This codes for CASSFYSGVAGDTGELFF.

This chain links TRBV9 with TRBJ2-7; 8 positions match TRBD1. The CDR3 runs to 13 residues. J lost 4 bases, V lost 4 bases, and 4 bases had no gene match. Germline V gene data show CDR1 as SGDLS and CDR2 as YYNGEE. The CDR3 spells CASSPGQGYEQYF. The DNA for the CDR3 is TGTGCCAGCAGCCCCGGACAGGGTTACGAGCAGTACTTC.

The gene calls are TRBV7-9 and TRBJ2-4, with D perhaps TRBD2 (5 bases). This CDR3 spans 15 amino acids. Germline V lookup: CDR1 SEHNR, CDR2 FQNEAQ (reference sequence). Between the trimmed V and J ends, which lost 5 bases and 1 base, there was a span of 12 bases. This CDR3 reads CASSDQDSAKNIQYF. For the CDR3, the DNA is TGTGCCAGCAGCGATCAGGACTCTGCCAAAAACATTCAGTACTTC.

This chain links TRBV9 with TRBJ1-1; TRBD1 matches 7 bases. Unmatched junction bases numbered 13, after V lost 3 bases and J lost 5 bases. Looked up from germline, CDR1 is SGDLS and CDR2 is YYNGEE. The CDR3 runs to 16 residues. CDR3 amino acids: CASSDRRDSGRTEAFF. The DNA of the CDR3 is TGTGCCAGCAGCGACCGCCGGGACAGTGGGAGGACTGAAGCTTTCTTT.

This chain uses TRBV6-1 with TRBJ1-5; D is uncertain. The CDR3 length is 16 residues. Germline V gene sequence: CDR1 MNHNS, CDR2 SASEGT. With 2 bases removed from V and 9 bases from J, the gap between germline ends came to 20 bases. The CDR3 sequence is CASSELKGPGKRPQHF. The CDR3 DNA is TGTGCCAGCAGTGAACTGAAAGGGCCTGGCAAGCGGCCCCAGCATTTT.

V gene TRBV4-2 combines with J gene TRBJ2-1, with TRBD1 as a possible D gene (5 bases). CDR1 and CDR2 from the germline V gene are LGHNA and YNFKEQ. The length of the CDR3 is 14 residues. V was trimmed by 3 bases and J by 7 bases, leaving 13 bases between them. The CDR3 DNA follows: TGTGCCAGCAGCCACCTCACAGGTTTTAATGAGCAGTTCTTC. This sequence encodes CASSHLTGFNEQFF.

This chain connects TRBV28 to TRBJ2-7, with D unclear. The germline V gene encodes CDR1 MDHEN and CDR2 SYDVKM. V was clipped by 2 bases and J by 7 bases, with 9 bases between them. The CDR3 loop spans 12 amino acids. The CDR3 coding sequence is TGTGCCAGCAGTTTAAGCTCTAGGGAGCAGTACTTC. As protein: CASSLSSREQYF. Variable domain in full (rest from reference TRBV28 and TRBJ2-7): DVKVTQSSRYLVKRTGEKVFLECVQDMDHENMFWYRQDPGLGLRLIYFSYDVKMKEKGDIPEGYSVSREKKERFSLILESASTNQTSMYLCASSLSSREQYFGPGTRLTVT.

The chain carries TRBV13 and TRBJ2-1; 13 bases match TRBD2. The CDR3 has 14 residues. Germline CDR1 reads PRHDT; CDR2 reads FYEKMQ (reference sequence). J was trimmed by 7 bases and V by 5 bases; bases with no gene match: 2. CDR3 sequence reads: CASSTGLAGNEQFF. As DNA, the CDR3 is TGTGCCAGCAGCACGGGACTAGCGGGGAATGAGCAGTTCTTC.